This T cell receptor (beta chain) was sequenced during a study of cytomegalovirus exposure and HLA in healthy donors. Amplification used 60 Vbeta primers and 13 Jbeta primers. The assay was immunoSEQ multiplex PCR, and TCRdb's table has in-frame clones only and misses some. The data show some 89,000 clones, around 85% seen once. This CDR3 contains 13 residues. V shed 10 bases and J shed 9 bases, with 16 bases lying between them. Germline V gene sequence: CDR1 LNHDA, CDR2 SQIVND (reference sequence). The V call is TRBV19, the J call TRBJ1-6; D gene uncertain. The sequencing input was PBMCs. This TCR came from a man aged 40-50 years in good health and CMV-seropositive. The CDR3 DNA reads TGTGCCACCCGGGGTGCTTCTGGTTCACCCCTCCACTTT. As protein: CATRGASGSPLHF.